These 22 T cell receptor beta chains were all obtained from the same sample, sequenced in a study of cytomegalovirus exposure and HLA in healthy donors. Here immunoSEQ multiplex PCR was the method, and the copy in TCRdb shows in-frame clones only, minus some. The sample yields 150,000 to 200,000 clones, 85% to 90% seen once. The sample taken for sequencing was PBMCs. All receptors derive from a woman aged 25 to 39 in good health and CMV-seronegative.

The chain is built from TRBV16 and TRBJ2-1, with 7 positions matching TRBD2. The CDR3 is 19 residues long. V was clipped by 4 bases and J by 0 bases; unmatched bases: 15. Germline assignment: CDR1 KGHSY and CDR2 FQNENV. The CDR3 coding sequence is TGTGCCAGCAGCCGCCCCGAGAGGGGACTACCCAGCTCCTACAATGAGCAGTTCTTC. Its translation is CASSRPERGLPSSYNEQFF.

The V gene is TRBV5-1, the J gene TRBJ2-1; TRBD1 is a possible D gene (5 bases). Trimming took off 0 bases at V and 4 bases at J, with 11 bases between the two ends. CDR1 and CDR2 (germline): SGHRS, YFSETQ. The CDR3 sequence is 15 residues long. The CDR3 nucleotides read TGCGCCAGCAGCTTGGGGCAGGGCTGGTACAATGAGCAGTTCTTC. The encoded protein is CASSLGQGWYNEQFF.

The J gene is TRBJ2-7, the V gene TRBV11-2, with D hard to call. V was shortened by 2 bases and J by 4 bases, with 3 bases between the two germline ends. The CDR3 runs to 11 residues. In germline, CDR1 is SGHAT, CDR2 FQNNGV. The CDR3 DNA reads as TGTGCCAGCAGCTTATATTACGAGCAGTACTTC. This translates into CASSLYYEQYF.

The chain uses TRBV5-6 and TRBJ2-2; TRBD1 aligns across 9 bases. CDR3 length equals 15 residues. CDR1 and CDR2 (germline): SGHDT, YYEEEE. J was trimmed by 4 bases and V by 7 bases; bases with no gene match: 8. The CDR3 loop reads CASRLTGGITGELFF. The DNA for the CDR3 is TGTGCCAGCCGCCTCACAGGGGGCATCACCGGGGAGCTGTTTTTT.

The V and J genes are TRBV15 and TRBJ1-3; D is unresolved. Trimming took 0 bases from V and 0 from J, leaving 9 bases between them. The CDR3 covers 16 residues. In germline, CDR1 is LNHNV, CDR2 YYDKDF (reference sequence). CDR3 nucleotides: TGTGCCACCAGCAGAGATCTTGAGTACTCTGGAAACACCATATATTTT. As protein: CATSRDLEYSGNTIYF.

The chain links TRBV27 to TRBJ2-3; maybe TRBD2 (5 bases). The germline CDR1 and CDR2 sequences are MNHEY and SMNVEV (reference sequence). Trimming took off 6 bases at V and 4 bases at J, with 11 bases between the two ends. The CDR3 covers 13 residues. CDR3 amino acids: CASSWTGADTQYF. The CDR3 region has the DNA TGTGCCAGCAGCTGGACTGGCGCAGATACGCAGTATTTT.

V is TRBV4-3 and J is TRBJ2-7; no firm D call. Between the trimmed V and J ends, which lost 1 base and 0 bases, there was a span of 10 bases. Germline loops: CDR1 LGHNA, CDR2 YSLEER. CDR3 length equals 15 residues. The CDR3 spells CASSQALLSSYEQYF. Here the CDR3 DNA reads TGCGCCAGCAGCCAAGCCCTTCTGAGCTCCTACGAGCAGTACTTC.

The chain links TRBV7-9 to TRBJ1-1, with no clear D. CDR3 length: 13 amino acids. Trimming took off 9 bases at V and 1 base at J, with 12 bases between the two ends. CDR1 SEHNR and CDR2 FQNEAQ come from the germline V gene (reference sequence). The CDR3 nucleotides are TGTGCCAGTTCGGCGGGCGGGAACACTGAAGCTTTCTTT. It translates to CASSAGGNTEAFF.

This chain joins TRBV7-2 and TRBJ1-6; D remains ambiguous. Trimming pared 2 bases from V and 0 bases from J, leaving 11 bases between. The CDR3 length is 17 residues. From germline, CDR1 is SGHTA and CDR2 FQGNSA. CDR3 region: CASSLQARSSYNSPLHF. The CDR3 region has the DNA TGTGCCAGCAGCTTACAGGCGCGAAGCTCCTATAATTCACCCCTCCACTTT. Drawing the rest from reference TRBV7-2 and TRBJ1-6, the complete variable domain is GAGVSQSPSNKVTEKGKDVELRCDPISGHTALYWYRQSLGQGLEFLIYFQGNSAPDKSGLPSDRFSAERTGGSVSTLTIQRTQQEDSAVYLCASSLQARSSYNSPLHFGNGTRLTVT.

The chain joins TRBV9 to TRBJ1-1; D is perhaps TRBD1 (5 bases). This CDR3 region has 16 residues. Trimming took 0 bases from V and 5 from J, leaving 17 bases between them. Looked up from germline, CDR1 is SGDLS and CDR2 is YYNGEE. The CDR3: CASSVGGRVLETEAFF. The CDR3 coding sequence is TGTGCCAGCAGCGTAGGTGGCAGGGTGTTGGAAACTGAAGCTTTCTTT.

The chain has TRBV13 and TRBJ2-7, with D tentatively TRBD2 (7 bases). With 3 bases removed from V and 2 bases from J, the gap between germline ends came to 11 bases. This CDR3 comprises 14 residues. The germline V gene has CDR1 PRHDT and CDR2 FYEKMQ (reference sequence). CDR3 region: CASSLAGATYEQYF. CDR3 in DNA: TGTGCCAGCAGCTTGGCGGGGGCAACCTACGAGCAGTACTTC.

V and J are TRBV19 and TRBJ2-2; 8 bases match TRBD1. The V segment lost 5 bases and the J segment 10 bases; nucleotides outside the gene matches: 6. The germline V gene has CDR1 LNHDA and CDR2 SQIVND (reference sequence). The CDR3 runs 13 residues. CDR3: CASSEDRVQELFF. For the CDR3, the DNA is TGTGCCAGTAGTGAGGACAGGGTTCAGGAGCTGTTTTTT.

The J gene is TRBJ1-1, the V gene TRBV11-1, with 7 bases that match TRBD1. V was pared by 2 bases and J by 0 bases, with 6 bases of the junction left unmatched. The CDR3 spans 16 residues. Germline-derived CDR1 and CDR2 are SGHAT and FQDESV (reference sequence). CDR3 nucleotides: TGTGCCAGCAGCTTACGGACAGGTGGCATGAACACTGAAGCTTTCTTT. Protein product: CASSLRTGGMNTEAFF.

The rearrangement joins TRBV5-6 to TRBJ2-7; 11 bases map to TRBD1. The CDR3 contains 14 residues. Germline CDR1 reads SGHDT; CDR2 reads YYEEEE. V lost 4 bases and J lost 6; bases outside the gene matches: 6. The CDR3 sequence is CASSVGQGAGEQYF. DNA of the CDR3: TGTGCCAGCAGCGTCGGACAGGGGGCAGGCGAGCAGTACTTC. Full variable domain (remainder filled in from reference TRBV5-6 and TRBJ2-7): DAGVTQSPTHLIKTRGQQVTLRCSPKSGHDTVSWYQQALGQGPQFIFQYYEEEERQRGNFPDRFSGHQFPNYSSELNVNALLLGDSALYLCASSVGQGAGEQYFGPGTRLTVT.

The genes are TRBV4-1 and TRBJ1-4; the D gene is possibly TRBD1 (5 bases). The CDR3 is made up of 14 amino acids. Germline CDR1 reads MGHRA; CDR2 reads YSYEKL. The V and J ends lost 5 bases and 7 bases respectively, with 14 bases between them. The CDR3 sequence: CASSDQGKFEKLFF. CDR3 nucleotide sequence: TGCGCCAGCAGCGACCAGGGAAAATTTGAAAAACTGTTTTTT.

The rearrangement uses TRBV5-1 and TRBJ2-1; TRBD2 matches at 7 bases. V lost 0 bases to trimming and J lost 1 base; unmatched junction nucleotides: 1. Germline V gives CDR1 SGHRS, CDR2 YFSETQ. The CDR3 sequence is 15 residues long. The CDR3 reads CASSLVGGSYNEQFF. For the CDR3, the DNA is TGCGCCAGCAGCTTGGTGGGGGGGTCCTACAATGAGCAGTTCTTC. Filled out from reference TRBV5-1 and TRBJ2-1, the complete variable domain reads KAGVTQTPRYLIKTRGQQVTLSCSPISGHRSVSWYQQTPGQGLQFLFEYFSETQRNKGNFPGRFSGRQFSNSRSEMNVSTLELGDSALYLCASSLVGGSYNEQFFGPGTRLTVL.

The chain is built from TRBV6-1 and TRBJ1-2; weak D call: TRBD1 (6 bases). Germline V gives CDR1 MNHNS, CDR2 SASEGT. V shed 10 bases and J shed 6 bases, with 18 bases lying between them. The CDR3 spans 13 residues. The CDR3 reads CANRDTGRNGYTF. The CDR3, as DNA: TGTGCCAACAGGGACACCGGGAGAAATGGCTACACCTTC.

The chain is built from TRBV4-1 and TRBJ1-5, with D unclear. Between the trimmed V and J ends, which lost 2 bases and 5 bases, there was a span of 19 bases. Per the germline V gene, CDR1 is MGHRA and CDR2 is YSYEKL. The CDR3 has 17 residues. CDR3 sequence (DNA): TGCGCCAGCAGCCAAAATCTCGTAAGAAGCTACGATCAGCCCCAGCATTTT. It translates to CASSQNLVRSYDQPQHF.

V usage is TRBV2 and J usage is TRBJ2-3; D unclear. The CDR3 contains 12 residues. With 6 bases removed from V and 2 bases from J, the gap between germline ends came to 6 bases. The germline gives CDR1 SNHLY, CDR2 FYNNEI. CDR3 nucleotides: TGTGCCAGCAGACCAGACACAGATACGCAGTATTTT. As protein: CASRPDTDTQYF.

This chain links TRBV2 with TRBJ2-2; 10 positions agree with TRBD1. The germline V gene encodes CDR1 SNHLY and CDR2 FYNNEI. There are 17 residues in the CDR3. The V segment lost 3 bases and the J segment 3 bases; nucleotides outside the gene matches: 7. DNA of the CDR3: TGTGCCAGCAGTGAGGAGGGACAGGGGACGGACACCGGGGAGCTGTTTTTT. Protein sequence: CASSEEGQGTDTGELFF.

CDR3 loop: CASSEQGVMNTEAFF. As DNA, the CDR3 is TGTGCCAGCAGTGAACAGGGGGTCATGAACACTGAAGCTTTCTTT. The gene calls are TRBV6-1 and TRBJ1-1; 7 nucleotides match TRBD1. Germline CDR1 and CDR2: MNHNS and SASEGT. V was clipped by 2 bases and J by 0 bases; unmatched bases: 3. CDR3 length: 15 residues.

The rearrangement uses TRBV30 and TRBJ1-2; 8 bases line up with TRBD1. The junction had 13 bases not matched to a gene; V was cut back by 8 bases and J by 8 bases. From germline, CDR1 is GTSNPN and CDR2 SVGIG (reference sequence). The CDR3 loop spans 13 amino acids. CDR3 region: CARPHWTGRGYTF. DNA of the CDR3: TGTGCCCGACCCCACTGGACAGGGAGAGGCTACACCTTC.